Each of the 9 T cell receptor beta chains below was sequenced from the same sample in a study of blood T cell repertoires in COVID-19. The assay was immunoSEQ multiplex PCR, and TCRdb's table has in-frame clones only and misses some. The table shows some 190,000 clones, with about nine tenths occurring only once. The specimen was peripheral blood. These receptors all stem from a man younger than 30 with active or convalescent COVID-19.

The chain has TRBV5-1 and TRBJ2-1, with 8 bases matching TRBD2. The V gene's germline CDR1 is SGHRS and CDR2 YFSETQ. The CDR3 has 13 amino acids. The J segment lost 16 bases and the V segment lost 4 bases, leaving 13 bases of the junction unmatched. CDR3 loop: CASSPTTSGSRFF. In nucleotides, the CDR3 is TGCGCCAGCAGCCCCACCACGAGCGGGAGCCGTTTCTTC.

This chain joins TRBV11-1 and TRBJ1-1, with a weak D call TRBD1 (6 bases). The CDR3 spans 15 residues. V was shortened by 2 bases and J by 2 bases, with 12 bases between the two germline ends. Germline V gene sequence: CDR1 SGHAT, CDR2 FQDESV (reference sequence). CDR3 bases: TGTGCCAGCAGCTTACAGAGAGGGGGAAACACTGAAGCTTTCTTT. Its protein product is CASSLQRGGNTEAFF.

The V and J genes are TRBV4-2 and TRBJ2-1, with D hard to call. Germline V lookup: CDR1 LGHNA, CDR2 YNFKEQ. The CDR3 sequence is 14 residues long. Trimming took off 0 bases at V and 8 bases at J, with 11 bases between the two ends. The CDR3 DNA follows: TGTGCCAGCAGCCAAGAGCTGTCCCCGGATGAGCAGTTCTTC. Residues: CASSQELSPDEQFF.

The chain has TRBV2 and TRBJ1-1, with D maybe TRBD1 (6 bases). Germline V gives CDR1 SNHLY, CDR2 FYNNEI. The CDR3 length is 14 residues. Trimming removed 5 bases from V and 6 bases from J, with 16 bases in between. The DNA for the CDR3 is TGTGCCAGCAGTCGAACCTCGGGGGGCTCTGAAGCTTTCTTT. Translation gives CASSRTSGGSEAFF. Supplemented by reference TRBV2 and TRBJ1-1, the full variable domain reads EPEVTQTPSHQVTQMGQEVILRCVPISNHLYFYWYRQILGQKVEFLVSFYNNEISEKSEIFDDQFSVERPDGSNFTLKIRSTKLEDSAMYFCASSRTSGGSEAFFGQGTRLTVV.

This chain connects TRBV5-1 to TRBJ2-4; D is perhaps TRBD2 (6 bases). Germline CDR1 is SGHRS and CDR2 is YFSETQ. This CDR3 comprises 14 residues. The V end was cut by 3 bases, the J end by 11 bases, with 18 bases between. The CDR3 is CASSSRAQAGVQYF. The CDR3 DNA reads as TGCGCCAGCAGCTCCCGGGCCCAAGCGGGCGTTCAGTACTTC.

V usage is TRBV19 and J usage is TRBJ2-5, with D maybe TRBD2 (5 bases). V lost 3 bases, J lost 5 bases, and 13 bases lay in between. CDR1 and CDR2 (germline): LNHDA, SQIVND (reference sequence). This CDR3 region has 14 residues. The CDR3 region has the DNA TGTGCCAGTAGTATTACGGGGATCTGGGAGACCCAGTACTTC. The encoded protein is CASSITGIWETQYF.

The chain employs TRBV11-2 and TRBJ1-1; 7 bases are a match to TRBD1. V trimming: 5 bases; J trimming: 2 bases; junction bases outside the gene matches: 11. This CDR3 has 16 amino acids. The germline CDR1 and CDR2 sequences are SGHAT and FQNNGV. CDR3 protein: CASSIWDSRANTEAFF. In nucleotides, the CDR3 is TGTGCCAGCAGCATCTGGGACAGTCGGGCAAACACTGAAGCTTTCTTT.

The V call is TRBV28, the J call TRBJ2-7; 8 nucleotides align to TRBD2. V lost 6 bases to trimming and J lost 1 base; unmatched junction nucleotides: 2. CDR1 is MDHEN and CDR2 is SYDVKM in the germline V gene. The CDR3 is 13 amino acids. The CDR3 sequence: CASRSGGSYEQYF. Written as DNA, the CDR3 is TGTGCCAGCAGAAGCGGGGGTTCCTACGAGCAGTACTTC.

CDR3 sequence (DNA): TGTGCCAGTGAGACGGGGAAAAGACTGTTTTTT. Its protein product is CASETGKRLFF. The chain joins TRBV19 to TRBJ1-4; the D is unclear. Germline V gene data show CDR1 as LNHDA and CDR2 as SQIVND (reference sequence). Trimming pared 8 bases from V and 13 bases from J, leaving 14 bases between. This CDR3 has 11 residues.